A single sample gave rise to the 13 T cell receptor beta chains below, sequenced in a study of blood T cells in healthy people across ages. Using a J-beta primer mix together with a sample-barcoded 5' primer, a second PCR was run for roughly 6 to 11 cycles. TCRdb reanalysed the 5' RACE reads using MiXCR and keeps one entry per CDR3 protein. The data hold roughly 1,500,000 distinct CDR3 sequences, with roughly 30% observed a single time. The specimen sequenced was blood. Every receptor here comes from a woman aged 30 to 39 in good health.

The gene calls are TRBV21-1 and TRBJ2-1; the table's TRBD1 call for D was not verified on the DNA. TRBV21-1 constitutes a pseudogene. This CDR3 region has 16 residues. The CDR3 reads CASNGMDRAANNEQFF. The CDR3, as DNA: TGTGCCAGCAATGGGATGGACAGGGCTGCAAACAATGAGCAGTTCTTC.

The chain employs TRBV27 and TRBJ2-7; perhaps TRBD1 as D (5 bases). The CDR3 runs 14 residues. Germline loops: CDR1 MNHEY, CDR2 SMNVEV (reference sequence). Trimming removed 5 bases from V and 2 bases from J, with 13 bases in between. The CDR3 sequence: CASSPQGLAYEQYF. The CDR3 coding sequence is TGTGCCAGCAGTCCTCAGGGCCTCGCCTACGAGCAGTACTTC.

This clonotype has more than one count but fewer than ten. The J gene is TRBJ1-6, the V gene TRBV6-6; 9 bases fit TRBD1. This CDR3 region has 16 residues. V was pared by 5 bases and J by 4 bases, with 6 bases of the junction left unmatched. Germline V gene sequence: CDR1 MNHNY, CDR2 SVGAGI (reference sequence). Written as DNA, the CDR3 is TGTGCCAGCAGTACTAGGACAGGGGCGTATAATTCACCCCTCCACTTT. It encodes CASSTRTGAYNSPLHF.

This clonotype was recorded many times. For the CDR3, the DNA is TGCGCCAGCAGGTCAAACGCGGCAGGATACTACGAGCAGTACTTC. Translating it yields CASRSNAAGYYEQYF. The J gene is TRBJ2-7, the V gene TRBV4-1; D gene ambiguous. Germline CDR1 is MGHRA and CDR2 is YSYEKL. The germline V and J ends were trimmed by 6 bases and 3 bases, with 18 bases remaining between them. The CDR3 has 15 residues.

A few counts support this clonotype. The CDR3 region is CAISSLAGDASSYNEQFF. In DNA, the CDR3 is TGTGCCATCAGCTCACTAGCGGGAGATGCAAGCTCCTACAATGAGCAGTTCTTC. The genes are TRBV10-3 and TRBJ2-1; 11 bases are shared with TRBD2. The germline V gene has CDR1 ENHRY and CDR2 SYGVKD. V shed 6 bases and J 0 bases; nucleotides not matched to a gene: 10. This CDR3 region has 18 residues.

This chain links TRBV12-3 or TRBV12-4 with TRBJ2-7; the match to TRBD2 covers 9 bases. The ends lost 10 bases at V and 4 bases at J; junction bases unmatched: 5. This CDR3 has 12 amino acids. CDR3 coding DNA: TGTGCCACCTCTGCGGGGGGGTACGAGCAGTACTTC. Protein: CATSAGGYEQYF.

The rearrangement joins TRBV6-4 to TRBJ1-6; no reliable D call. V lost 6 bases and J 11 bases, leaving 14 bases between the germline ends. Germline CDR1 and CDR2: MRHNA and SNTAGT. The CDR3 sequence is 13 residues long. In nucleotides, the CDR3 is TGTGCCAGCAGGGACCAAGCGGGAACACCCCTCCACTTT. Translating gives CASRDQAGTPLHF.

This clonotype was detected a few times. The chain carries TRBV20-1 and TRBJ2-3, with a weak D call TRBD2 (6 bases). The length of the CDR3 is 19 residues. V lost 3 bases and J lost 4, with 29 bases in between. Germline CDR1 reads DFQATT; CDR2 reads SNEGSKA (reference sequence). CDR3 amino acids: CSARSSLATMDHLADTQYF. The DNA for the CDR3 is TGCAGTGCTAGGTCGAGCCTAGCGACAATGGATCATTTGGCAGATACGCAGTATTTT.

The sample holds one count of this clonotype. V and J are TRBV7-9 and TRBJ1-4, with D uncertain. Germline values: CDR1 SEHNR, CDR2 FQNEAQ (reference sequence). V shed 2 bases and J shed 8 bases, with 9 bases lying between them. The CDR3 runs to 13 residues. In DNA form, the CDR3 reads TGTGCCAGCAGCTTAAGGGCACGGGAAAAACTGTTTTTT. This sequence encodes CASSLRAREKLFF.

With respect to this clonotype: This may be a read error, as it is one base from a much larger clone. CDR3 sequence (DNA): TGTGCCAGCAGCCCGGGACTAGTCTCCGACAATGAGCGGTTCTTC. Translation: CASSPGLVSDNERFF. The chain combines TRBV4-2 with TRBJ2-1; 8 bases agree with TRBD2. This CDR3 has 15 amino acids. In germline, CDR1 is LGHNA, CDR2 YNFKEQ.

This clonotype was seen once. One base away lies a much larger clone, so this may be a sequencing read error. The V call is TRBV20-1, the J call TRBJ2-7; the D gene is possibly TRBD2 (5 bases). V was cut by 5 bases and J by 5 bases, with 10 bases left in between. The CDR3 runs to 11 residues. Germline loops: CDR1 DFQATT, CDR2 SNEGSKA (reference sequence). The CDR3 coding sequence is TGCAGTGCTCCTAGCCCCCACGAGCAGTACTTC. It yields the protein CSAPSPHEQYF.

This clonotype has only a few counts. J is TRBJ2-7 and V is TRBV28, with 7 bases lining up with TRBD1. CDR3 length equals 14 residues. Germline CDR1 and CDR2: MDHEN and SYDVKM. V lost 6 bases and J lost 5; bases outside the gene matches: 10. The CDR3 spells CASSSPGQIHEQYF. CDR3 nucleotides: TGTGCCAGCAGCTCTCCGGGACAGATCCACGAGCAGTACTTC.

Points on this clonotype: This CDR3 is missing its conserved last phenylalanine or tryptophan, likely due to a read error. Here the CDR3 DNA reads TGCGCCAGCAGCTTGCAGGGGACGGTCTTGTTTGAGCAGTTCTGC. It translates to CASSLQGTVLFEQFC. The genes are TRBV5-1 and TRBJ2-1, with D possibly matching TRBD1 (6 bases). Per the germline V gene, CDR1 is SGHRS and CDR2 is YFSETQ. Between the trimmed V and J ends, which lost 1 base and 9 bases, there was a span of 17 bases. This CDR3 has 15 residues.